This is a list of T cell receptor beta chains from one sample in a study of shared clonotypes between healthy human individuals. Repertoires were generated with immunoSEQ multiplex PCR, while TCRdb's copy carries only in-frame clones and drops some. The sample yields 2 million to 2.5 million clones, 90% to 95% seen once. The sample comprised naive CD8+ T cells from PBMCs. These receptors were taken from a man aged 18 to 35 in good health. Some clones in this sample may be carry-over from other donors' samples. Each CDR3 is given with its conserved first and last residue. D genes are given only for firm matches. Not all rows give a size; the values are once, few, many and, for expanded clones, a class.

v_gene	d_gene	abundance	j_gene	CDR3aa	CDR3nt
TRBV5-1	TRBD1	-	TRBJ2-7	CASSTRDRPYEQYF	TGCGCCAGCAGCACCCGGGACAGACCCTACGAGCAGTACTTC
TRBV28	TRBD2	-	TRBJ2-7	CASRDRLAGNRYEQYF	TGTGCCAGCAGGGACCGACTAGCGGGAAATAGGTACGAGCAGTACTTC
TRBV7-2	TRBD1	-	TRBJ2-7	CASSLRGQGSEQYF	TGTGCCAGCAGCTTAAGGGGACAGGGGAGCGAGCAGTACTTC
TRBV6-1	-	-	TRBJ2-1	CASSELRTKDNEQFF	TGTGCCAGCAGTGAATTGAGGACGAAAGACAATGAGCAGTTCTTC
TRBV18	TRBD1	few	TRBJ1-2	CASSPERTGSYGYTF	TGTGCCAGCTCACCAGAACGGACAGGGTCCTATGGCTACACCTTC
TRBV9	TRBD1	-	TRBJ1-1	CASSVAVNRGMNTEAFF	TGTGCCAGCAGCGTAGCCGTTAACAGGGGCATGAACACTGAAGCTTTCTTT
TRBV5-1	-	-	TRBJ1-5	CASSWGEDSNNQPQHF	TGCGCCAGCAGCTGGGGGGAGGACAGCAACAATCAGCCCCAGCATTTT
TRBV4-1	TRBD1	once	TRBJ1-4	CASSQLQGANEKLFF	TGCGCCAGCAGCCAACTACAGGGGGCTAATGAAAAACTGTTTTTT
TRBV30	-	once	TRBJ2-3	CASRRGFSTDTQYF	TGTGCCTCCCGCCGCGGGTTTAGCACAGATACGCAGTATTTT
TRBV5-1	-	-	TRBJ2-2	CASSLAFGAGTGELFF	TGCGCCAGCAGCTTGGCCTTTGGAGCTGGCACCGGGGAGCTGTTTTTT
TRBV5-4	-	once	TRBJ1-1	CASSLRQNTEAFF	TGTGCCAGCAGCTTGCGGCAGAACACTGAAGCTTTCTTT
TRBV7-9	-	-	TRBJ2-1	CASSLAYGARASEQFF	TGTGCCAGCAGCTTAGCTTACGGAGCACGGGCCAGTGAGCAGTTCTTC
TRBV7-6	-	-	TRBJ1-2	CASSPDSASGYTF	TGTGCCAGCAGCCCCGACTCCGCGTCTGGCTACACCTTC
TRBV14	TRBD1	-	TRBJ2-2	CASSQGPRTGFFGSAGELFF	TGTGCCAGCAGCCAGGGGCCGCGGACAGGATTTTTTGGGAGCGCCGGGGAGCTGTTTTTT
TRBV28	TRBD1	-	TRBJ2-1	CASSFGTGGYNEQFF	TGTGCCAGCAGTTTTGGGACAGGGGGCTACAATGAGCAGTTCTTC
TRBV7-9	-	-	TRBJ2-5	CASSLRDPDPYQETQYF	TGTGCCAGCAGCCTCCGGGACCCGGACCCGTACCAAGAGACCCAGTACTTC
TRBV13	-	-	TRBJ2-5	CASSLEGGRETQYF	TGTGCCAGCAGCTTAGAGGGCGGTCGAGAGACCCAGTACTTC
TRBV9	TRBD1	-	TRBJ2-1	CASSGGQESYNEQFF	TGTGCCAGCAGTGGAGGACAGGAGTCCTACAATGAGCAGTTCTTC
TRBV7-3	TRBD2	-	TRBJ2-3	CASSPGTSATDTQYF	TGTGCCAGCAGCCCCGGGACTAGCGCGACAGATACGCAGTATTTT
TRBV28	TRBD2	-	TRBJ2-7	CASSGGSGIPYEQYF	TGTGCCAGCAGCGGGGGTAGCGGGATCCCCTACGAGCAGTACTTC
TRBV5-8	-	-	TRBJ2-7	CASSLYRLGDEQYF	TGTGCCAGCAGCCTTTACAGGCTTGGGGACGAGCAGTACTTC
TRBV28	TRBD1	-	TRBJ2-1	CASSRGTGGGEQFF	TGTGCCAGCAGTCGTGGGACAGGGGGAGGTGAGCAGTTCTTC
TRBV5-1	TRBD1	-	TRBJ2-7	CASSSTGQGRGYEQYF	TGCGCCAGCAGCTCCACAGGACAGGGGCGAGGCTACGAGCAGTACTTC
TRBV11-1	-	-	TRBJ2-1	CASSDTGFPYNEQFF	TGTGCCAGCAGCGATACAGGGTTCCCCTACAATGAGCAGTTCTTC
TRBV6-1	-	once	TRBJ2-7	CASSESQSYEQYF	TGTGCCAGCAGTGAATCACAGAGCTACGAGCAGTACTTC
TRBV5-4	TRBD2	-	TRBJ2-7	CASSITSADTYEQYF	TGTGCCAGCAGCATTACTAGCGCAGACACCTACGAGCAGTACTTC
TRBV21-1	-	-	TRBJ1-2	CASSKRPRSYGYTF	TGTGCCAGCAGCAAACGGCCAAGAAGCTATGGCTACACCTTC
TRBV5-4	-	-	TRBJ2-7	CASSFTGYSGEQYF	TGTGCCAGCAGCTTTACAGGGTATTCTGGCGAGCAGTACTTC
TRBV18	-	-	TRBJ2-7	CASSLGTPRPYEQYF	TGTGCCAGCTCACTCGGGACTCCTAGACCCTACGAGCAGTACTTC
TRBV12-5	-	-	TRBJ2-1	CASGLVAGPPSSYNEQFF	TGTGCTAGTGGTTTGGTTGCAGGGCCCCCGAGCTCCTACAATGAGCAGTTCTTC
TRBV5-1	-	-	TRBJ1-2	CASSLGGPSIDGYTF	TGCGCCAGCAGCTTGGGTGGCCCTTCAATTGATGGCTACACCTTC
TRBV29-1	-	-	TRBJ1-1	CSVAFMSGGILNTEAFF	TGCAGCGTTGCTTTTATGTCCGGGGGGATCCTGAACACTGAAGCTTTCTTT
TRBV27	TRBD1	-	TRBJ2-3	CASSFGTALRTDTQYF	TGTGCCAGCAGTTTCGGGACAGCCCTTCGCACAGATACGCAGTATTTT
TRBV9	-	-	TRBJ2-2	CASSVATLSTNTGELFF	TGTGCCAGCAGCGTAGCTACCCTCTCGACGAACACCGGGGAGCTGTTTTTT
TRBV6-5	TRBD2	-	TRBJ2-1	CASSPGGLEQFF	TGTGCCAGCAGTCCTGGGGGACTAGAGCAGTTCTTC
TRBV7-9	-	once	TRBJ2-7	CASSLGENEQYF	TGTGCCAGCAGCTTAGGGGAGAACGAGCAGTACTTC
TRBV28	-	-	TRBJ2-7	CASSSVYEQYF	TGTGCCAGCAGTTCGGTTTACGAGCAGTACTTC
TRBV19	-	-	TRBJ2-1	CASSKAGAGDEQFF	TGTGCCAGTAGTAAGGCAGGGGCTGGCGATGAGCAGTTCTTC
TRBV28	-	-	TRBJ1-2	CASSGHRYYNGYTF	TGTGCCAGCAGTGGACACAGGTATTACAATGGCTACACCTTC
TRBV4-1	-	-	TRBJ1-2	CASSQVSKDGYTF	TGCGCCAGCAGCCAAGTCTCAAAGGATGGCTACACCTTC
TRBV7-8	-	-	TRBJ2-2	CASSLVPNTGELFF	TGTGCCAGCAGCTTAGTACCAAACACCGGGGAGCTGTTTTTT
TRBV14	-	-	TRBJ2-1	CASSRTEFSNEQFF	TGTGCCAGCAGCCGGACAGAGTTCTCCAATGAGCAGTTCTTC
TRBV7-8	TRBD2	-	TRBJ2-7	CASSLVSGTYEQYF	TGTGCCAGCAGCTTAGTAAGCGGGACCTACGAGCAGTACTTC
TRBV28	-	-	TRBJ1-5	CASSSYSNQPQHF	TGTGCCAGCAGTTCGTACAGCAATCAGCCCCAGCATTTT
TRBV6-5	TRBD2	-	TRBJ2-7	CASEVHRAGGDEQYF	TGTGCCAGCGAAGTCCATCGGGCGGGGGGCGACGAGCAGTACTTC
TRBV12-5	TRBD1	-	TRBJ2-1	CASAEDRVGNEQFF	TGTGCTAGTGCCGAGGACAGGGTAGGCAATGAGCAGTTCTTC